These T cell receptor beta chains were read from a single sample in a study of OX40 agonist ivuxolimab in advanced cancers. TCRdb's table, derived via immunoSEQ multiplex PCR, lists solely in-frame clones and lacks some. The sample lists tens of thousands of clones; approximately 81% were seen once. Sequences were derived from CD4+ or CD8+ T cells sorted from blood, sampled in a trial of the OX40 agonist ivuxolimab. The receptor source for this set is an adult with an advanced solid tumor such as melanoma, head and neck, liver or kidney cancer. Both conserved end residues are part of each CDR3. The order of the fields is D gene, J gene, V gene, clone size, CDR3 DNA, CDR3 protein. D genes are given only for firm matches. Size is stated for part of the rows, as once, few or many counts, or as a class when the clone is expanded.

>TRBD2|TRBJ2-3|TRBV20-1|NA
TGCAGTGCGTTGGGGACTAGTAACTATTTT
CSALGTSNYF
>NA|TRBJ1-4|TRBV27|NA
TGTGCCAGCAGTTTACTAGGAACTAATGAAAAACTGTTTTTT
CASSLLGTNEKLFF
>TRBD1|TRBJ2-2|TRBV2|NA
TGTGCCAGCACGGGCCAGGGGGCCGGGGAGCTGTTTTTT
CASTGQGAGELFF
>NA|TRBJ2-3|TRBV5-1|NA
TGCGCCAGCAGCTTGCTGGGGGTTGGAGATACGCAGTATTTT
CASSLLGVGDTQYF
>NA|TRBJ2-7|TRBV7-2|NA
TGTGCCAGCAGCTTTCAGGCGGGGTACGGCGAGCAGTACTTC
CASSFQAGYGEQYF
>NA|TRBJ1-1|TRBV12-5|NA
TGTGCTAGTGGTTTACAGACTGGGACTGAAGCTTTCTTT
CASGLQTGTEAFF
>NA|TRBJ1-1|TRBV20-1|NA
TGCAGTGCTAGAGGGGAGGGGAAAGCTTTCTTT
CSARGEGKAFF
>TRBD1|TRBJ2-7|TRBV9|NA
TGTGCCAGCAGCGCGACAGGGGGGACCTACGAGCAGTACTTC
CASSATGGTYEQYF
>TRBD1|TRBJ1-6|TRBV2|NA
TGTGCCAGCAGTGGACAGGGGGGTTCACCCCTCCACTTT
CASSGQGGSPLHF
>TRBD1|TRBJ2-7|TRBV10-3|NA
TGTGCCATCCGGGACAGGGGGCAGTACGAGCAGTACTTC
CAIRDRGQYEQYF
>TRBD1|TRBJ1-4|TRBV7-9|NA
TGTGCCAGCAGCTTAGGAGACGACAGGGTATGGGAAAAACTGTTTTTT
CASSLGDDRVWEKLFF
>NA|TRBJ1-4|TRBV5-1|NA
TGCGCCAGCAGCACGGGGCATAATGAAAAACTGTTTTTT
CASSTGHNEKLFF
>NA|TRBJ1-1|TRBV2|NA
TGTGCCAGCATGGAGGGAAGCACTGAAGCTTTCTTT
CASMEGSTEAFF
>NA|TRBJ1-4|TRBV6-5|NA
TGTGCCAGCAGTGGAGGACAGCGGATTGGTGAAAAACTGTTTTTT
CASSGGQRIGEKLFF
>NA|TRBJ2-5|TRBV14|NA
TGTGCCAGCAGCCGAGGGAGGCATGGGCTCGAGACCCAGTACTTC
CASSRGRHGLETQYF
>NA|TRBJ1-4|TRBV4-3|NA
TGCGCCAGCAGCCAGTCCATGACAGAGTATGAAAAACTGTTTTTT
CASSQSMTEYEKLFF
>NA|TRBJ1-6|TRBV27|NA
TGTGCCAGCAGTATTGGGCCTGGGGTGCTCCACTTT
CASSIGPGVLHF
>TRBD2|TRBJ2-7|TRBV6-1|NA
TGTGCCAGCATTTTTAGCGGGGGGTTGCGGGAGCAGTACTTC
CASIFSGGLREQYF
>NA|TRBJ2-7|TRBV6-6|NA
TGTGCCAGCAGTTACTCCCCAGCGGTCGAGCAGTACTTC
CASSYSPAVEQYF
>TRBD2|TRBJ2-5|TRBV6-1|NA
TGTGCCAGCAGTTTGAGCGGGAGTGAGACCCAGTACTTC
CASSLSGSETQYF
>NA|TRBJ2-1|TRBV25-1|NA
TGTGCCAGCAGTGATTACAGCCACCTTTTCAATGAGCAGTTCTTC
CASSDYSHLFNEQFF
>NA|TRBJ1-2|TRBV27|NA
TGTGCCAGCAGTTTCTTCCCCCCCGCAGTCAGGGATGGCTACACCTTC
CASSFFPPAVRDGYTF
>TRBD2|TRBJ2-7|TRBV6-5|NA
TGTGCCAGCAGACCCATGACTAGCTCCCCCTACGAGCAGTACTTC
CASRPMTSSPYEQYF
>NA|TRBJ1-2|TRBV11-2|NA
TGTGCCAGCAGCAGCCCAGGGGCGGCCTATGGCTACACCTTC
CASSSPGAAYGYTF
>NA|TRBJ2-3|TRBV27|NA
TGTGCCAGCAGTTTCACCTGGGGGGGCTTACGGGCGCAGTATTTT
CASSFTWGGLRAQYF
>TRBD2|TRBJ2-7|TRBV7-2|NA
TGTGCCAGCAGCTTAGTGTCGGCGGGAGTTGAGCAGTACTTC
CASSLVSAGVEQYF
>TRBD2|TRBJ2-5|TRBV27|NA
TGTGCCAGCAGGATAGCGGGAGTTGTGGAGACCCAGTACTTC
CASRIAGVVETQYF
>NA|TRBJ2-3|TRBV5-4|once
TGTGCCAGCAGCTGGTCGGGCCACCTGGGCACAGATACGCAGTATTTT
CASSWSGHLGTDTQYF
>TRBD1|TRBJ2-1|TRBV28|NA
TGTGCCAGCTTGGACAGGAAATACAATGAGCAGTTCTTC
CASLDRKYNEQFF
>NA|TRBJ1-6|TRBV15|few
TGTGCCACCAGCCGACAGTGGGGTTCACCCCTCCACTTT
CATSRQWGSPLHF